This T cell receptor (beta chain) was found in a study of CD8+CD57+ T cells in acquired aplastic anemia. General study points: In patients, CD8+CD57+ cells had lower diversity than total CD4+ and CD8+ pools.

A note on this clonotype: Its antigen remains unidentified. A clone one base away is much larger, so this may be a read error.

The authors sequenced patients whose flow cytometry had shown CD8+CD57+ cell expansion. Looked up from germline, CDR1 is LNHNV and CDR2 is YYDKDF (reference sequence). Losses at the gene ends were 0 bases for V and 5 bases for J; bases not matched to a gene: 4. The CDR3 is made up of 16 amino acids. The study profiled TCR beta VDJ and CDR3 using genomic DNA as template. Using its own MiXCR run on the reads, TCRdb lists one record per CDR3 protein. The sample has some 16,000 distinct CDR3 sequences, over 35% seen once; the top ten hold 80% to 90%. Sequencing was done on a sample of CD8+CD57+ T cells sorted from PBMCs. Subset denoted: bead-enriched CD8+CD57+ effector memory T cells from SAA patients. This sequence joins TRBV15 and TRBJ2-6, with 7 positions matching TRBD2. The sequence came from a human donor with aplastic anemia. Written as DNA, the CDR3 is TGTGCCACCAGCAGAGATCATGGGACTAGGGCCAACGTCCTGACTTTC. Amino acids: CATSRDHGTRANVLTF.